Below are 20 T cell receptor beta chains sequenced from a single sample in a study of blood T cell repertoires in COVID-19. TCRdb's table, derived via immunoSEQ multiplex PCR, lists solely in-frame clones and lacks some. The repertoire holds hundreds of thousands of clones, with approximately 85% as singletons. Sequencing input: PBMCs or T cells enriched from blood (not recorded which). These receptor sequences come from a woman in her thirties or forties with acute COVID-19.

The chain joins TRBV14 to TRBJ2-2; tentative D call: TRBD1 (6 bases). Trimming took 0 bases from V and 5 from J, leaving 7 bases between them. Germline V CDR1 and CDR2: SGHDN, FVKESK. This CDR3 has 14 residues. This CDR3 is CASSQDRGTGELFF. The CDR3 DNA sequence: TGTGCCAGCAGCCAAGATAGGGGGACCGGGGAGCTGTTTTTT.

The chain employs TRBV15 and TRBJ1-3; D gene uncertain. V lost 5 bases and J lost 0, with 5 bases in between. CDR1 LNHNV and CDR2 YYDKDF come from the germline V gene (reference sequence). This CDR3 has 13 residues. CDR3 amino acids: CATSWSSGNTIYF. CDR3 bases: TGTGCCACCAGCTGGAGCTCTGGAAACACCATATATTTT.

J is TRBJ2-5 and V is TRBV5-1; 7 bases map to TRBD1. V trimming: 0 bases; J trimming: 2 bases; junction bases outside the gene matches: 4. CDR1 and CDR2 (germline): SGHRS, YFSETQ. The CDR3 totals 15 residues. The CDR3 spells CASSLEGQKQETQYF. For the CDR3, the DNA is TGCGCCAGCAGCTTGGAGGGACAGAAACAAGAGACCCAGTACTTC.

The chain has TRBV25-1 and TRBJ1-5; D gene unclear. CDR3 length: 14 residues. CDR1 is MGHDK, CDR2 SYGVNS, per germline. Trimming stripped 3 bases from V and 0 bases from J, with 6 bases between. Written as DNA, the CDR3 is TGTGCCAGCAGTGACTCGTATAGCAATCAGCCCCAGCATTTT. Protein: CASSDSYSNQPQHF.

This chain joins TRBV2 and TRBJ1-5; 11 bases are shared with TRBD1. Trimming cost V 4 bases and J 7 bases; bases outside gene matches: 9. Per germline, CDR1 SNHLY and CDR2 FYNNEI. The length of the CDR3 is 16 residues. The CDR3 spells CASSGGRDRGWQPQHF. CDR3 nucleotide sequence: TGTGCCAGCAGTGGTGGGCGGGACAGGGGGTGGCAGCCCCAGCATTTT.

J is TRBJ1-1 and V is TRBV6-1, with TRBD1 matching over 7 bases. Germline V gene data show CDR1 as MNHNS and CDR2 as SASEGT. The junction had 11 bases not matched to a gene; V was cut back by 3 bases and J by 4 bases. The CDR3 is 16 residues long. CDR3 nucleotides: TGTGCCAGCAGTGAGGGGACAGTCCTCCGAGGCACTGAAGCTTTCTTT. It yields the protein CASSEGTVLRGTEAFF.

V is TRBV5-1 and J is TRBJ2-5, with 12 bases that match TRBD2. The length of the CDR3 is 16 residues. The junction had 10 bases not matched to a gene; V was cut back by 5 bases and J by 5 bases. Per the germline V gene, CDR1 is SGHRS and CDR2 is YFSETQ. For the CDR3, the DNA is TGCGCCAGCAGACCCGGACTAGCGGGGTATGAGGAGACCCAGTACTTC. Amino acids: CASRPGLAGYEETQYF.

This chain joins TRBV3-1 (or the pseudogene TRBV3-2) and TRBJ2-7; 8 nucleotides agree with TRBD1. Germline V CDR1 and CDR2: LGHDT, YNNKEL (reference sequence). This CDR3 contains 14 residues. J gave up 5 bases and V 3 bases, and 6 bases lay outside the gene matches. For the CDR3, the DNA is TGTGCCAGCAGCCAGGGCGGCAGGGGGCACGAGCAGTACTTC. Translated, it gives CASSQGGRGHEQYF.

The chain employs TRBV7-9 and TRBJ2-3; a possible D gene is TRBD2 (5 bases). CDR1 is SEHNR and CDR2 is FQNEAQ in the germline V gene (reference sequence). This CDR3 has 11 residues. Trimming shortened V by 5 bases and J by 11 bases, and 11 bases separated the two germline ends. This CDR3 is CASSPLAWQYF. CDR3 sequence (DNA): TGTGCCAGCAGCCCCCTAGCATGGCAGTATTTT.

V is TRBV5-4 and J is TRBJ1-1, with D maybe TRBD1 (6 bases). This CDR3 comprises 16 residues. V was pared by 0 bases and J by 4 bases, with 16 bases between. CDR1 and CDR2 from the germline V gene are SGHNT and YYREEE (reference sequence). CDR3 protein: CASSLVRSGAGTEAFF. The CDR3 nucleotides are TGTGCCAGCAGCTTGGTAAGGTCAGGGGCGGGCACTGAAGCTTTCTTT.

This clone came up many times. V is TRBV5-5 and J is TRBJ1-1; 10 bases match TRBD1. Germline V lookup: CDR1 SGHKS, CDR2 YYEKEE (reference sequence). Trimming took 4 bases from V and 4 from J; bases not matched to a gene: 4. The CDR3 is made up of 14 amino acids. The CDR3 DNA sequence: TGTGCCAGCAGCCTCCGGGACAGGGGCACTGAAGCTTTCTTT. Translation: CASSLRDRGTEAFF.

The J gene is TRBJ1-2, the V gene TRBV19; 10 bases are shared with TRBD1. The germline V gene has CDR1 LNHDA and CDR2 SQIVND (reference sequence). The J segment lost 7 bases and the V segment lost 7 bases, leaving 12 bases of the junction unmatched. CDR3 length equals 15 residues. The CDR3 is CASKTNTDRGLGYTF. The CDR3 coding sequence is TGTGCCAGTAAGACCAACACTGACAGGGGGCTTGGCTACACCTTC.

V is TRBV7-9 and J is TRBJ2-1; TRBD1 is a possible D gene (5 bases). The V gene's germline CDR1 is SEHNR and CDR2 FQNEAQ (reference sequence). Trimming took off 2 bases at V and 6 bases at J, with 8 bases between the two ends. There are 13 residues in the CDR3. The CDR3: CASSLTRANEQFF. Here the CDR3 DNA reads TGTGCCAGCAGCTTAACCAGGGCCAATGAGCAGTTCTTC.

This chain uses TRBV5-6 with TRBJ1-1, with D unresolved. With 1 base removed from V and 7 bases from J, the gap between germline ends came to 8 bases. This CDR3 region has 12 residues. Per germline, CDR1 SGHDT and CDR2 YYEEEE. This chain's CDR3 is CASSLQRIEAFF. The CDR3 DNA follows: TGTGCCAGCAGCTTGCAGCGGATTGAAGCTTTCTTT.

This clone appeared once. The rearrangement joins TRBV2 to TRBJ2-3; 12 nucleotides match TRBD2. This CDR3 is built from 20 residues. Unmatched junction bases numbered 17, after V lost 6 bases and J lost 1 base. CDR1 and CDR2 from the germline V gene are SNHLY and FYNNEI. The CDR3 bases are TGTGCCAGCAGCTTAAGAGTGGTTGCGACTAGCGGGGGTCGCACAGATACGCAGTATTTT. It codes for CASSLRVVATSGGRTDTQYF.

The V gene is TRBV15, the J gene TRBJ1-2; 7 nucleotides agree with TRBD1. Germline CDR1 is LNHNV and CDR2 is YYDKDF (reference sequence). The CDR3 spans 20 residues. After removal of 0 bases from V and 4 bases from J, the junction contained 20 bases not matched to a gene. DNA for the CDR3: TGTGCCACCAGCAGAGATCTGTGGGCCTCGAGACAGGGCCCTCTCTATGGCTACACCTTC. Translation: CATSRDLWASRQGPLYGYTF.

The V call is TRBV19, the J call TRBJ1-3; D gene unclear. V was cut by 3 bases and J by 0 bases, with 9 bases left in between. Germline V CDR1 and CDR2: LNHDA, SQIVND (reference sequence). The CDR3 loop spans 15 amino acids. CDR3 DNA sequence: TGTGCCAGTAGTATCTCAACATTCTCTGGAAACACCATATATTTT. This encodes CASSISTFSGNTIYF.

The count of this clone is one. This chain links TRBV28 with TRBJ1-5; tentative D call: TRBD1 (5 bases). The V gene's germline CDR1 is MDHEN and CDR2 SYDVKM. V dropped 2 bases and J dropped 5 bases, with 10 bases sitting between them. The CDR3 is 14 residues long. The CDR3 loop reads CASSLIGEDQPQHF. CDR3 in DNA: TGTGCCAGCAGTTTAATAGGGGAGGATCAGCCCCAGCATTTT.

The V gene is TRBV24-1, the J gene TRBJ1-3; perhaps TRBD1 as D (5 bases). Trimming cost V 10 bases and J 0 bases, with 9 bases left between them. The CDR3 is 13 amino acids. The germline V gene encodes CDR1 KGHDR and CDR2 SFDVKD. Here the CDR3 DNA reads TGTGCCACGGAGACAGACTCTGGAAACACCATATATTTT. This gives the protein CATETDSGNTIYF.

CDR3 region: CASSFTGTGLHQPQHF. CDR3 sequence (DNA): TGTGCCAGCAGTTTTACCGGGACAGGGCTTCATCAGCCCCAGCATTTT. The rearrangement joins TRBV2 to TRBJ1-5; 9 bases are shared with TRBD1. There are 16 residues in the CDR3. After removal of 5 bases from V and 5 bases from J, the junction contained 10 bases not matched to a gene. From germline, CDR1 is SNHLY and CDR2 FYNNEI. The full variable domain, completed using reference TRBV2 and TRBJ1-5, is EPEVTQTPSHQVTQMGQEVILRCVPISNHLYFYWYRQILGQKVEFLVSFYNNEISEKSEIFDDQFSVERPDGSNFTLKIRSTKLEDSAMYFCASSFTGTGLHQPQHFGDGTRLSIL.